The clone carrying this T cell receptor (beta chain) turned up a few times. What it binds is unknown. Mouse names are used for the genes. With the read ending 1 residue before the CDR3 end, the germline J gene is used to fill in that end. The sample belongs to a study of tissue T cells after allogeneic stem cell transplantation. Broader study findings: Motif-based clustering found tissue-specific repertoire signatures shared across patients, though few clones were shared. Anatomically similar tissues had similar TCR repertoires within each patient. Some tissue clones might be persisting host cells; their alloreactivity or antigen specificity was not determined.

Survey-depth TCRbeta CDR3 sequencing reported V/J genes and productive frequencies. The assay was immunoSEQ multiplex PCR, and TCRdb's table has in-frame clones only and misses some. The repertoire includes roughly 8,700 clones, 40% to 55% of them detected once, and 6.5% to 9% sits in the top ten. Time point reported: mouse harvest day 7 after allogeneic transplant. Each mouse received 10^7 T-cell-depleted marrow cells plus 10^6 splenic CD5+ T cells by tail vein. The CDR3 has 14 residues. Germline V lookup: CDR1 KGHPV, CDR2 FQNQEV (reference sequence). The V gene end was trimmed by 0 bases and the J gene end by 10 bases; junction bases not matched to a gene: 2.

This receptor was identified in a female BALB/c mouse given C57BL/6 T cells with graft-versus-host disease after an allogeneic hematopoietic cell transplant. J is TRBJ2-1 and V is TRBV26; 11 bases agree with TRBD2. The sample taken for sequencing was gut tissue. The CDR3 bases that were read are TGTGCCAGCAGTCTGTCGGACTGGGGGGCCGAGCAGTTC. It translates to CASSLSDWGAEQF. The CDR3 in full is CASSLSDWGAEQFF.